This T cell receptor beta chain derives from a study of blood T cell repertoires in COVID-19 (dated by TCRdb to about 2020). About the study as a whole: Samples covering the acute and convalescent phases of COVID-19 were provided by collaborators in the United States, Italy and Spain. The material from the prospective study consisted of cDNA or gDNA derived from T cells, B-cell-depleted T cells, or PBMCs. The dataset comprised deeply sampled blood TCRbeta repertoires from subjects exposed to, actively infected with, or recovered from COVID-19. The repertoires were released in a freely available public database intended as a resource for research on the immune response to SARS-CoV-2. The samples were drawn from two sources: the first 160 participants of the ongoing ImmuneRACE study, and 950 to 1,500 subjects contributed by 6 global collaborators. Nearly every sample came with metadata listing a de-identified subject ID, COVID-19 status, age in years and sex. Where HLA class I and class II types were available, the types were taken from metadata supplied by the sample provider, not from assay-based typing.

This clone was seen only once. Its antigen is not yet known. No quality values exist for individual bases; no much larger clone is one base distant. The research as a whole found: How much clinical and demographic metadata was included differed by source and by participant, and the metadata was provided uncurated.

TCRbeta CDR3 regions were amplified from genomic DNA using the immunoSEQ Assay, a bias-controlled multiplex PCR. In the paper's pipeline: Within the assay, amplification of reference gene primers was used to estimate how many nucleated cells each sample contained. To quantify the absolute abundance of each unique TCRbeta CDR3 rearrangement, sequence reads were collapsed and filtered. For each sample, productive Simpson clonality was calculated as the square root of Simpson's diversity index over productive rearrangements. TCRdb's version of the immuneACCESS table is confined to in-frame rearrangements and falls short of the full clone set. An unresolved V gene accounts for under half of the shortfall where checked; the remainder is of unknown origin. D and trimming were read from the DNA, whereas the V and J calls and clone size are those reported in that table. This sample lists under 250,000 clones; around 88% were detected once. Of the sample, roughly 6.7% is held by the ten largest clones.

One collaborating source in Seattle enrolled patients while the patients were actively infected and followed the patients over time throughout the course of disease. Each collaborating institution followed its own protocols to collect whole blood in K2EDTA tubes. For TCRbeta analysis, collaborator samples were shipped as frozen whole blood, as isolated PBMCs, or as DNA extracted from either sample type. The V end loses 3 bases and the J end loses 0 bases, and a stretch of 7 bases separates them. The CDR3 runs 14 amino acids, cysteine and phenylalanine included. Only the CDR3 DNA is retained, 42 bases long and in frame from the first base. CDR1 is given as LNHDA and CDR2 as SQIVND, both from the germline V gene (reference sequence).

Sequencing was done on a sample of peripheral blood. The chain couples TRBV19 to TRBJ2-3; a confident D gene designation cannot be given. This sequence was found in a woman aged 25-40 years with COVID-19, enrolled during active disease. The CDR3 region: CASSMQTSTDTQYF. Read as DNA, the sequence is TGTGCCAGTAGTATGCAGACAAGCACAGATACGCAGTATTTT.